These 8 T cell receptor beta chains were sequenced from one sample in a study of metastatic and nonmetastatic thyroid tumors. Every patient underwent thyroid surgery untreated. TCRdb re-analyzed the PCR reads using MiXCR. The sample shows about 92,000 clones, more than 13% of them seen only once. The sample consisted of blood. Receptor source: a female donor with papillary thyroid cancer or a benign thyroid nodule (not recorded which). Some clones in this sample may be carry-over from other donors' samples.

The sample holds many counts of this clone. The chain has TRBV28 and TRBJ1-4; a weak D match, TRBD1 (5 bases). The germline gives CDR1 MDHEN, CDR2 SYDVKM. CDR3 length: 17 amino acids. Between the trimmed V and J ends, which lost 7 bases and 5 bases, there was a span of 23 bases. Written as DNA, the CDR3 is TGTGCCAGCACCCCCGGGCGAATAATAGAGGGGAATGAAAAACTGTTTTTT. Translated: CASTPGRIIEGNEKLFF.

A remark on this clone: A much larger clonotype is one base distant, so this may be a read error. Other DNA sequences of this sample code for an identical CDR3. The chain couples TRBV10-2 to TRBJ1-5, with D tentatively TRBD1 (5 bases). CDR3 length: 14 amino acids. Germline V gene sequence: CDR1 WSHSY, CDR2 SAAADI. CDR3 sequence reads: CASSELGEGQPQHF. The DNA for the CDR3 is TGCGCCAGCAGTGAGTTAGGGGAGGGTCAGCCCCAGCATTTC.

On this clone itself: A much bigger clone sits one base away, suggesting this may be a read error. This chain joins TRBV2 and TRBJ1-1, with D perhaps matching TRBD1 (6 bases). The germline CDR1 and CDR2 sequences are SNHLY and FYNNEI. V lost 5 bases and J lost 2, with 12 bases in between. CDR3 length: 14 amino acids. The CDR3 sequence: CASSSDSPNTEAFF. The CDR3 DNA reads TGTGCCAGCAGTTCGGACAGTCCAAACACTGAAGCTTTCTTT. The entire variable domain, with the rest obtained from reference TRBV2 and TRBJ1-1, is as follows: EPEVTQTPSHQVTQMGQEVILRCVPISNHLYFYWYRQILGQKVEFLVSFYNNEISEKSEIFDDQFSVERPDGSNFTLKIRSTKLEDSAMYFCASSSDSPNTEAFFGQGTRLTVV.

The sample holds many counts of this clone. The rearrangement links TRBV9 to TRBJ1-1; no clear D gene. With 3 bases removed from V and 6 bases from J, the gap between germline ends came to 12 bases. Germline loops: CDR1 SGDLS, CDR2 YYNGEE. The CDR3 is made up of 13 amino acids. The CDR3 is CASSAPQSPEAFF. The CDR3, as DNA: TGTGCCAGCAGCGCCCCGCAGTCGCCTGAAGCTTTCTTT.

Concerning this clone: An end of the junction differs from the germline gene, which may be a read error. The identical CDR3 is also encoded by other nucleotide sequences in the sample. The chain couples TRBV24-1 to TRBJ2-2; D is perhaps TRBD1 or TRBD2 (6 bases each). Germline CDR1 is KGHDR and CDR2 is SFDVKD. The CDR3 sequence is 15 residues long. Written as DNA, the CDR3 is TGTGCCACCAGCGATTTGTCTGGGGGGCACCGGGAGCTGTTTTTT. Its translation: CATSDLSGGHRELFF.

This clone was detected many times. The rearrangement links TRBV18 to TRBJ2-7, with D unclear. The CDR3 length is 16 residues. The germline CDR1 and CDR2 sequences are KGHSH and LQKENI. The V gene lost 6 bases and the J gene lost 0 bases, with 18 bases spanning the gap. CDR3 residues: CASSSLAGAISYEQYF. For the CDR3, the DNA is TGTGCCAGCTCCTCCTTGGCAGGCGCGATCTCCTACGAGCAGTACTTC. Filled out from reference TRBV18 and TRBJ2-7, the complete variable domain reads NAGVMQNPRHLVRRRGQEARLRCSPMKGHSHVYWYRQLPEEGLKFMVYLQKENIIDESGMPKERFSAEFPKEGPSILRIQQVVRGDSAAYFCASSSLAGAISYEQYFGPGTRLTVT.

Comment on this clone: A much larger clonotype is one base distant, so this may be a read error. The chain is built from TRBV4-2 and TRBJ1-1; TRBD1 agrees at 8 bases. The ends lost 1 base at V and 5 bases at J; junction bases unmatched: 6. The CDR3 covers 15 residues. CDR1 is LGHNA, CDR2 YNFKEQ, per germline. The DNA for the CDR3 is TGTGCCAGCAGCCAAGCAGGGGGCTGTGGGACTGAAGCTTTCTTT. This gives the protein CASSQAGGCGTEAFF.

This clone was detected many times. The rearrangement links TRBV24-1 to TRBJ2-5; no clear D gene. The CDR3 has 14 amino acids. Germline V CDR1 and CDR2: KGHDR, SFDVKD. V lost 3 bases and J lost 4, with 11 bases in between. This CDR3 is CATSDGPRPETQYF. CDR3 DNA: TGTGCCACCAGTGATGGCCCCCGTCCAGAGACCCAGTACTTC.